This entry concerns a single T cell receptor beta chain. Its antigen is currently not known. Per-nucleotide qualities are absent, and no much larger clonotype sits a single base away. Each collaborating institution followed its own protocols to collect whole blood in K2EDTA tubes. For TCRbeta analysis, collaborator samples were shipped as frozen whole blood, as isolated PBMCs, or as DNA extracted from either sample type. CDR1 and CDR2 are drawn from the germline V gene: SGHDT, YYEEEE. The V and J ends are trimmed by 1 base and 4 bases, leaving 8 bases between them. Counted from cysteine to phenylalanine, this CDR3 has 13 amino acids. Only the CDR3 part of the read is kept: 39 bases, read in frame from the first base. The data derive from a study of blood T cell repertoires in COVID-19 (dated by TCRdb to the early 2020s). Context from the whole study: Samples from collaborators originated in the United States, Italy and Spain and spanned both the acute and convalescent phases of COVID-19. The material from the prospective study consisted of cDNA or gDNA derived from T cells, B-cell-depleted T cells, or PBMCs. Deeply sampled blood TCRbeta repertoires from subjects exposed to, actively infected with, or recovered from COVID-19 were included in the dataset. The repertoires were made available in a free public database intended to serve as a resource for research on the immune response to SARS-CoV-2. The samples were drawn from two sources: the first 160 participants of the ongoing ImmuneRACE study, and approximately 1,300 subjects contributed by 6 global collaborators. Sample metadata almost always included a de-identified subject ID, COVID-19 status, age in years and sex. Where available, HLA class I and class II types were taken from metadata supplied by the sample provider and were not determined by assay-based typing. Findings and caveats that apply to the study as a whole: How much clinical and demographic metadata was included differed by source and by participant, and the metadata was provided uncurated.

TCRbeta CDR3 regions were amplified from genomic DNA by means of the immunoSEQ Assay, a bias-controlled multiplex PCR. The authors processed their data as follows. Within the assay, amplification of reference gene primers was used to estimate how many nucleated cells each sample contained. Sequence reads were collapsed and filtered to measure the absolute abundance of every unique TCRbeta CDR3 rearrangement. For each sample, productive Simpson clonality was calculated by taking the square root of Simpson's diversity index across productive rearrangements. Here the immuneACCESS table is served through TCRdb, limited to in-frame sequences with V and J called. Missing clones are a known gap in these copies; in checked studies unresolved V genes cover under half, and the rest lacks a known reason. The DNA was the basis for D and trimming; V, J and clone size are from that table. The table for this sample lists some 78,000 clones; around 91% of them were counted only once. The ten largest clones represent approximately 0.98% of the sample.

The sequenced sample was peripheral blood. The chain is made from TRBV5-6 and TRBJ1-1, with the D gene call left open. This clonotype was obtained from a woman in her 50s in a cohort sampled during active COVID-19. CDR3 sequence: CASSLQTRTEAFF. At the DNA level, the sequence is TGTGCCAGCAGCTTGCAAACACGCACTGAAGCTTTCTTT.